This is a list of T cell receptor beta chains from one sample in a study of blood T cells in healthy people across ages. TCRdb independently ran MiXCR on the 5' RACE reads; one entry per CDR3 protein. Of roughly 680,000 distinct CDR3 sequences detected, roughly 21% appear once; the ten largest clones hold about 3.6%. Sequenced sample: blood. The origin of the receptors is a man in his 70s in good health. Both conserved end residues are part of each CDR3. A D gene is named only where the DNA matches it firmly. Clone size is stated in some rows and not others, as once, few, many or a class when expanded.

d_gene,abundance,j_gene,v_gene,CDR3aa,CDR3nt
-,once,TRBJ2-3,TRBV12-3/TRBV12-4,CASSGRVGVDAQYF,TGTGCCAGCAGCGGCCGAGTGGGAGTAGATGCGCAGTATTTT
TRBD1,few,TRBJ2-1,TRBV5-1,CASRTGQGGNEQFF,TGCGCCAGCAGGACGGGACAGGGTGGAAATGAGCAGTTCTTC
-,-,TRBJ2-1,TRBV2,CASSNAGTLNNEQFF,TGTGCCAGCAGTAACGCGGGGACCCTGAACAATGAGCAGTTCTTC
TRBD1,-,TRBJ1-2,TRBV12-3/TRBV12-4,CASSFRQDRDGYTF,TGTGCCAGCAGTTTTAGGCAGGACAGGGATGGCTACACCTTC
-,-,TRBJ1-1,TRBV4-2,CASSPPPNTEAFF,TGTGCCAGCAGTCCCCCCCCGAACACTGAAGCTTTCTTT
TRBD2,-,TRBJ2-5,TRBV25-1,CASSEHREVGETQYF,TGTGCCAGCAGTGAACATCGGGAGGTCGGAGAGACCCAGTACTTC
-,-,TRBJ1-4,TRBV10-3,CAISGEDKREKLFF,TGTGCCATCAGTGGGGAGGACAAAAGGGAAAAACTGTTTTTT
-,-,TRBJ2-1,TRBV7-9,CASSLGQAYNEQFF,TGTGCCAGCAGCTTAGGTCAAGCCTACAATGAGCAGTTCTTC
TRBD2,-,TRBJ2-2,TRBV7-2,CASSLERGRAAGELFF,TGTGCCAGCAGCTTAGAACGCGGGAGGGCCGCCGGGGAGCTGTTTTTT
-,-,TRBJ1-3,TRBV4-1,CASSQDKDPTSGNTIYF,TGCGCCAGCAGCCAAGATAAGGATCCAACCTCTGGAAACACCATATATTTT